The 28 T cell receptor beta chains reported below all come from one sample, sequenced in a study of liver allograft versus peripheral blood T cells. At the level of the study: Transplanted livers and recipients' peripheral blood had their T cell receptor repertoires compared.

Via MiXCR, TCRdb re-called the reads, giving one row per CDR3 protein. The table lists 9,000 to 9,500 distinct CDR3 sequences, 20% of them singletons. These receptors were obtained from a human patient who had a liver transplant. Certain T cells may be donor cells from the graft.

The gene calls are TRBV30 and TRBJ2-5; D ambiguous. The CDR3 length is 12 residues. Trimming left V 0 bases short and J 0 bases short, with 2 bases between. Germline CDR1 GTSNPN, CDR2 SVGIG (reference sequence). CDR3 nucleotide sequence: TGTGCCTGGAGTGTGGACCAAGAGACCCAGTACTTC. It encodes CAWSVDQETQYF.

In this sample, this clonotype turned up a few times. The J gene is TRBJ1-2, the V gene TRBV7-9; 7 nucleotides line up with TRBD1. Germline V gene sequence: CDR1 SEHNR, CDR2 FQNEAQ (reference sequence). Trimming at V came to 6 bases and at J to 0 bases, leaving 10 bases not matched to a gene. The CDR3 consists of 16 residues. The DNA for the CDR3 is TGTGCCAGCAGTTCTACCAGGGGGTCCACTAACTATGGCTACACCTTC. Protein: CASSSTRGSTNYGYTF. Together with reference TRBV7-9 and TRBJ1-2, the CDR3 gives the full variable domain: DTGVSQNPRHKITKRGQNVTFRCDPISEHNRLYWYRQTLGQGPEFLTYFQNEAQLEKSRLLSDRFSAERPKGSFSTLEIQRTEQGDSAMYLCASSSTRGSTNYGYTFGSGTRLTVV.

About this clonotype: This sequence may be a read error, since a much larger clone differs from it by one base. The missing conserved phenylalanine or tryptophan at the end of this CDR3 makes a read error likely. The chain employs TRBV6-5 and TRBJ1-1; 7 bases align to TRBD1. The V segment lost 5 bases and the J segment 6 bases; nucleotides outside the gene matches: 0. Germline-derived CDR1 and CDR2 are MNHEY and SVGAGI. The CDR3 covers 11 residues. The chain's CDR3 is CASSQGAEAFL. CDR3 in DNA: TGTGCCAGCAGTCAGGGGGCTGAAGCTTTCTTA.

In this sample, this clonotype is medium-sized (0.01 to 0.1%). V is TRBV18 and J is TRBJ2-1; weak D call: TRBD1 (6 bases). V dropped 2 bases and J dropped 1 base, with 6 bases sitting between them. CDR1 is KGHSH and CDR2 is LQKENI in the germline V gene. The CDR3 runs to 14 residues. CDR3 coding DNA: TGTGCCAGCTCACCAGACAGGTCCTACAATGAGCAGTTCTTC. Its translation: CASSPDRSYNEQFF.

By proportion, this clonotype is medium-sized (0.01 to 0.1%). The V and J genes are TRBV6-5 and TRBJ2-1; 8 positions agree with TRBD2. Germline CDR1 reads MNHEY; CDR2 reads SVGAGI. The length of the CDR3 is 15 residues. V lost 4 bases and J lost 5; bases outside the gene matches: 7. The CDR3 reads CASSSPTSGDNEQFF. The CDR3 coding sequence is TGTGCCAGCAGTTCCCCAACTAGCGGAGACAATGAGCAGTTCTTC.

V and J are TRBV20-1 and TRBJ1-5; 8 nucleotides line up with TRBD1. CDR1 is DFQATT and CDR2 is SNEGSKA in the germline V gene (reference sequence). The CDR3 spans 13 residues. V gave up 3 bases and J gave up 6 bases; unmatched junction bases: 4. The CDR3 nucleotides read TGCAGTGCTAGTGACAGGGGATTTCAGCCCCAGCATTTT. Translation gives CSASDRGFQPQHF.

This clonotype was picked up many times. The V gene is TRBV18, the J gene TRBJ1-4; unclear D gene. Germline CDR1 is KGHSH and CDR2 is LQKENI. Trimming shortened V by 1 base and J by 0 bases, and 6 bases separated the two germline ends. The CDR3 extends over 15 amino acids. The CDR3 DNA follows: TGTGCCAGCTCACCACTATATGCAACTAATGAAAAACTGTTTTTT. Its protein product is CASSPLYATNEKLFF. The complete variable domain, with remaining parts taken from reference TRBV18 and TRBJ1-4, reads NAGVMQNPRHLVRRRGQEARLRCSPMKGHSHVYWYRQLPEEGLKFMVYLQKENIIDESGMPKERFSAEFPKEGPSILRIQQVVRGDSAAYFCASSPLYATNEKLFFGSGTQLSVL.

This clonotype rates as medium-sized. The chain is built from TRBV29-1 and TRBJ2-3, with 9 bases identical to TRBD1. This CDR3 has 13 amino acids. CDR1 is SQVTM and CDR2 is ANQGSEA in the germline V gene. V was pared by 4 bases and J by 4 bases, with 3 bases of the junction left unmatched. The CDR3 nucleotides are TGCAGCGTTGCTAGGACAGGGGCAGATACGCAGTATTTT. It specifies CSVARTGADTQYF.

V is TRBV28 and J is TRBJ2-7; D call uncertain. The CDR3 runs to 14 residues. CDR1 is MDHEN and CDR2 is SYDVKM in the germline V gene. V was shortened by 5 bases and J by 7 bases, with 18 bases between the two germline ends. CDR3 amino acids: CASSPPRWGGEQYF. Here the CDR3 DNA reads TGTGCCAGCAGTCCTCCGAGGTGGGGTGGGGAGCAGTACTTC.

This clonotype was seen only a few times. The CDR3 loop is CSAEQLGNQPQHF. Written as DNA, the CDR3 is TGCAGTGCGGAACAGCTTGGCAATCAGCCCCAGCATTTT. J is TRBJ1-5 and V is TRBV20-1; D is unresolved. V was cut by 6 bases and J by 2 bases, with 11 bases left in between. Germline values: CDR1 DFQATT, CDR2 SNEGSKA (reference sequence). The CDR3 has 13 amino acids.

CDR3 in DNA: TGTGCCAGCAGCTTGGTGGCAGATACGCAGTATTTT. It encodes CASSLVADTQYF. The chain uses TRBV5-4 and TRBJ2-3; D not certain. Per the germline V gene, CDR1 is SGHNT and CDR2 is YYREEE (reference sequence). The CDR3 loop spans 12 amino acids. The V end lost 0 bases, the J end lost 4 bases, and 3 bases lay between the germline ends.

The chain recombines TRBV15 with TRBJ2-3; D ambiguous. Trimming cost V 8 bases and J 2 bases, with 14 bases left between them. Germline V gene lookup returns CDR1 LNHNV and CDR2 YYDKDF (reference sequence). The CDR3 loop spans 14 amino acids. CDR3 DNA sequence: TGTGCCACCGACGTGGGGTACCTCACAGATACGCAGTATTTT. Encoded protein: CATDVGYLTDTQYF.

This clonotype was recorded a few times. The chain combines TRBV15 with TRBJ1-2; D gene ambiguous. This CDR3 has 15 residues. Trimming removed 0 bases at V and 2 bases at J, with 10 bases between. Germline lookup yields CDR1 LNHNV and CDR2 YYDKDF (reference sequence). CDR3 DNA: TGTGCCACCAGCAGAGACGCCACCAACAACTATGGCTACACCTTC. This encodes CATSRDATNNYGYTF. The variable domain in full, with the rest retrieved from reference TRBV15 and TRBJ1-2, is DAMVIQNPRYQVTQFGKPVTLSCSQTLNHNVMYWYQQKSSQAPKLLFHYYDKDFNNEADTPDNFQSRRPNTSFCFLDIRSPGLGDTAMYLCATSRDATNNYGYTFGSGTRLTVV.

This clonotype qualifies as medium-sized. The chain combines TRBV29-1 with TRBJ1-1; maybe TRBD1 (5 bases). V dropped 7 bases and J dropped 0 bases, with 12 bases sitting between them. The CDR3 sequence is 13 residues long. The germline V gene has CDR1 SQVTM and CDR2 ANQGSEA. CDR3 in DNA: TGCAGCGGCAAGGCAGGGTTGAACACTGAAGCTTTCTTT. This encodes CSGKAGLNTEAFF.

This clonotype was seen more than once but under ten times. The gene calls are TRBV19 and TRBJ1-5, with no clear D. V gave up 9 bases and J gave up 4 bases, with 13 bases separating them. CDR1 is LNHDA and CDR2 is SQIVND in the germline V gene (reference sequence). The CDR3 runs 13 residues. The CDR3 DNA sequence: TGTGCCAGCGGGCCGCCTTATAATCAGCCCCAGCATTTT. Amino acids: CASGPPYNQPQHF.

Many counts were recorded for this clonotype. The chain employs TRBV24-1 and TRBJ1-1; the match to TRBD1 covers 8 bases. CDR3 length: 14 residues. The germline V gene has CDR1 KGHDR and CDR2 SFDVKD. Trimming removed 6 bases from V and 4 bases from J; junction bases left unmatched: 6. In DNA form, the CDR3 reads TGTGCCACCAGTAAAGGAACAGGGGGCACTGAAGCTTTCTTT. The encoded protein is CATSKGTGGTEAFF.

This clonotype has only a few counts. The J gene is TRBJ1-4, the V gene TRBV29-1; 9 positions match TRBD1. The CDR3 runs 15 residues. The V gene end was trimmed by 5 bases and the J gene end by 5 bases; junction bases not matched to a gene: 9. Germline loops: CDR1 SQVTM, CDR2 ANQGSEA. CDR3 residues: CSVRPGQGRNEKLFF. The DNA of the CDR3 is TGCAGCGTTCGCCCGGGACAGGGCCGGAATGAAAAACTGTTTTTT.

The chain employs TRBV20-1 and TRBJ2-7; tentatively, D is TRBD2 (6 bases). Trimming removed 6 bases from V and 0 bases from J, with 9 bases in between. The CDR3 spans 12 residues. Germline V gene sequence: CDR1 DFQATT, CDR2 SNEGSKA (reference sequence). CDR3 amino acids: CSAPSASYEQYF. Here the CDR3 DNA reads TGCAGTGCCCCTAGCGCCTCCTACGAGCAGTACTTC.

This chain uses TRBV19 with TRBJ1-5; 8 nucleotides align to TRBD1. Per germline, CDR1 LNHDA and CDR2 SQIVND (reference sequence). The CDR3 length is 15 residues. With 3 bases clipped from V and 4 bases from J, the junction kept 5 bases outside the gene matches. DNA of the CDR3: TGTGCCAGTAGTATCCCACAGGGGGGGAATCAGCCCCAGCATTTT. Its protein product is CASSIPQGGNQPQHF. Using reference TRBV19 and TRBJ1-5 for the parts outside the CDR3, the full variable domain is DGGITQSPKYLFRKEGQNVTLSCEQNLNHDAMYWYRQDPGQGLRLIYYSQIVNDFQKGDIAEGYSVSREKKESFPLTVTSAQKNPTAFYLCASSIPQGGNQPQHFGDGTRLSIL.

The rearrangement links TRBV19 to TRBJ2-7; the D is unclear. Trimming took 3 bases from V and 4 from J, leaving 10 bases between them. This CDR3 is 13 amino acids long. The V gene's germline CDR1 is LNHDA and CDR2 SQIVND (reference sequence). Written as DNA, the CDR3 is TGTGCCAGTAGTATGATAGGACCATACGAGCAGTACTTC. It is translated as CASSMIGPYEQYF.

This clonotype was seen once. This CDR3 reads CSASAWTGSYEQYF. The CDR3, as DNA: TGCAGTGCTTCTGCCTGGACAGGCTCCTACGAGCAGTACTTC. The chain couples TRBV20-1 to TRBJ2-7, with 7 bases matching TRBD1. There are 14 residues in the CDR3. Unmatched junction bases numbered 7, after V lost 5 bases and J lost 0 bases. Germline values: CDR1 DFQATT, CDR2 SNEGSKA (reference sequence).

The chain joins TRBV18 to TRBJ2-4; 7 bases fit TRBD1. Germline values: CDR1 KGHSH, CDR2 LQKENI. The junction had 17 bases not matched to a gene; V was cut back by 5 bases and J by 1 base. This CDR3 comprises 19 residues. The DNA for the CDR3 is TGTGCCAGCTCAGCACAGGGACAGCCCCAGTTGTCTGCCAAAAACATTCAGTACTTC. Residues: CASSAQGQPQLSAKNIQYF.

This clonotype was observed many times. The chain couples TRBV28 to TRBJ1-2, with D uncertain. Trimming removed 6 bases at V and 4 bases at J, with 12 bases between. Per germline, CDR1 MDHEN and CDR2 SYDVKM. The CDR3 contains 13 residues. CDR3 nucleotide sequence: TGTGCCAGCAGAGCCGACACACTCTATGGCTACACCTTC. Encoded protein: CASRADTLYGYTF.

This clonotype rates as medium-sized (0.01 to 0.1%). The chain joins TRBV27 to TRBJ1-1, with D unclear. Deletions cut 6 bases from V and 0 bases from J, with 11 bases between. This CDR3 spans 14 amino acids. CDR1 and CDR2 from the germline V gene are MNHEY and SMNVEV (reference sequence). The CDR3 coding sequence is TGTGCCAGCAGATTAGAGCAGTTGAACACTGAAGCTTTCTTT. Amino acids: CASRLEQLNTEAFF.

The gene calls are TRBV20-1 and TRBJ2-3; possible D gene TRBD1, 5 bases. Trimming shortened V by 3 bases and J by 5 bases, and 12 bases separated the two germline ends. Germline CDR1 reads DFQATT; CDR2 reads SNEGSKA (reference sequence). This CDR3 contains 13 residues. CDR3 nucleotide sequence: TGCAGTGCTAGGCGCAGGGTTGAAGATACGCAGTATTTT. It is translated as CSARRRVEDTQYF.

Judged by abundance, this clonotype is medium-sized. This chain uses TRBV6-5 with TRBJ1-1; no definite D call. The length of the CDR3 is 13 residues. Germline CDR1 MNHEY, CDR2 SVGAGI. Trimming left V 10 bases short and J 0 bases short, with 12 bases between. CDR3 protein: CATKRQVNTEAFF. For the CDR3, the DNA is TGTGCCACCAAGCGGCAGGTGAACACTGAAGCTTTCTTT.

This clonotype is labeled medium-sized. This chain connects TRBV18 to TRBJ2-5; 7 nucleotides align to TRBD2. After removal of 4 bases from V and 1 base from J, the junction contained 6 bases not matched to a gene. Germline V gene lookup returns CDR1 KGHSH and CDR2 LQKENI. This CDR3 contains 15 residues. The CDR3 spells CASSLDVAGQETQYF. In DNA, the CDR3 is TGTGCCAGCTCACTGGACGTAGCGGGCCAAGAGACCCAGTACTTC.

By proportion, this clonotype is medium-sized (0.01 to 0.1%). The chain couples TRBV19 to TRBJ1-5; 9 bases line up with TRBD1. CDR1 and CDR2 (germline): LNHDA, SQIVND (reference sequence). V dropped 5 bases and J dropped 10; count of bases not matched to a gene: 12. The CDR3 is 15 residues long. The CDR3, as DNA: TGTGCCAGTAGTGTGTCCCGGGACAGGGTGGACCCCCAGCATTTT. Translation gives CASSVSRDRVDPQHF.